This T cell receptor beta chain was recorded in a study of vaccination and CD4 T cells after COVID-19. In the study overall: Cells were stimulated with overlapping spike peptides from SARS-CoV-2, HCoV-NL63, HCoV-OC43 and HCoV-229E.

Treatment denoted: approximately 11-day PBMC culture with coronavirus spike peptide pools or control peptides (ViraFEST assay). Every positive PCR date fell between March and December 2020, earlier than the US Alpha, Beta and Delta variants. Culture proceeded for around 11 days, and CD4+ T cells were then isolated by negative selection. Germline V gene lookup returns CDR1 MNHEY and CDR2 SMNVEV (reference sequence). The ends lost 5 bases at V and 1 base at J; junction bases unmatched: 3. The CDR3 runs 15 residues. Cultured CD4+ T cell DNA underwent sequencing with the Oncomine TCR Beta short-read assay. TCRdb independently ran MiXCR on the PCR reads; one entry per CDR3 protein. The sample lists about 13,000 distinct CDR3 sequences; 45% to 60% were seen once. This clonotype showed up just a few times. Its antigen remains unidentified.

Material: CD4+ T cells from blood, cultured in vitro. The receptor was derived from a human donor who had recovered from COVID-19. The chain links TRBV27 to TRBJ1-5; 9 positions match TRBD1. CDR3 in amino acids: CASSRTGESNQPQHF. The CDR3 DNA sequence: TGTGCCAGCAGTCGGACAGGGGAGAGCAATCAGCCCCAGCATTTT.